This passage covers 18 T cell receptor beta chains from one sample sequenced in a study of T cells in Graves' hyperthyroidism and ophthalmopathy. RNA transcripts provided the source from which TCR beta CDR3 regions were amplified. The TCR CDR3 was amplified in a first-round RT-PCR using the HTBI primer set. TCRdb passed the multiplex PCR reads through MiXCR, listing each CDR3 protein once. The sample gives 700,000 to 950,000 distinct CDR3 sequences, roughly a third of which show up once; around 29% is in the top ten. Material: blood. All receptors come from a woman aged 40 to 49 with Graves' hyperthyroidism.

This clonotype showed up just a few times. The rearrangement joins TRBV13 to TRBJ2-7; 12 bases fit TRBD1. The V and J ends lost 6 bases and 5 bases, in that order; junction bases with no gene match: 8. The CDR3 runs 15 residues. Germline V CDR1 and CDR2: PRHDT, FYEKMQ (reference sequence). In nucleotides, the CDR3 is TGTGCCAGCAGGTCAGAAGGGACAGGGGGCAACGAGCAGTACTTC. Residues: CASRSEGTGGNEQYF. Supplemented by reference TRBV13 and TRBJ2-7, the full variable domain reads AAGVIQSPRHLIKEKRETATLKCYPIPRHDTVYWYQQGPGQDPQFLISFYEKMQSDKGSIPDRFSAQQFSDYHSELNMSSLELGDSALYFCASRSEGTGGNEQYFGPGTRLTVT.

This clonotype was seen a few times. This chain connects TRBV19 to TRBJ2-2, with D perhaps TRBD1 or TRBD2 (5 bases each). The CDR3 length is 14 residues. CDR1 is LNHDA, CDR2 SQIVND, per germline (reference sequence). Trimming cost V 1 base and J 7 bases, with 10 bases left between them. The CDR3 here is CASSIGPGSGELFF. The CDR3 DNA is TGTGCCAGTAGTATAGGTCCAGGGAGCGGGGAGCTGTTTTTT.

The V and J genes are TRBV29-1 and TRBJ1-5; TRBD1 matches at 9 bases. The CDR3 consists of 13 residues. CDR1 SQVTM and CDR2 ANQGSEA come from the germline V gene. Unmatched junction bases numbered 1, after V lost 2 bases and J lost 5 bases. Here the CDR3 DNA reads TGCAGCGTTGAACGGACAGGGGATCAGCCCCAGCATTTT. Translated, it gives CSVERTGDQPQHF.

This clonotype was detected only a few times. This chain connects TRBV13 to TRBJ1-2; perhaps TRBD1 as D (5 bases). This CDR3 region has 13 residues. Trimming took 2 bases from V and 8 from J, leaving 12 bases between them. Germline V gene sequence: CDR1 PRHDT, CDR2 FYEKMQ (reference sequence). The CDR3 loop reads CASSLLWGEGYTF. The CDR3 DNA follows: TGTGCCAGCAGCTTATTGTGGGGGGAAGGCTACACCTTC.

The V call is TRBV15, the J call TRBJ2-4, with TRBD2 identical over 7 bases. This CDR3 has 12 residues. CDR1 is LNHNV, CDR2 YYDKDF, per germline (reference sequence). The V segment lost 4 bases and the J segment 9 bases; nucleotides outside the gene matches: 3. The CDR3 sequence is CATSNGEGIQYF. The CDR3 coding sequence is TGTGCCACCAGCAATGGGGAGGGCATTCAGTACTTC.

Ten or more counts support this clonotype. The J gene is TRBJ1-1, the V gene TRBV9; no reliable D call. This CDR3 comprises 13 residues. The V end lost 2 bases, the J end lost 0 bases, and 5 bases lay between the germline ends. CDR1 is SGDLS, CDR2 YYNGEE, per germline. The CDR3 sequence is CASSVRLNTEAFF. The CDR3, as DNA: TGTGCCAGCAGCGTGAGGCTGAACACTGAAGCTTTCTTT.

There are a few counts of this clonotype. The chain recombines TRBV5-1 with TRBJ2-5; D might be TRBD2 (6 bases). This CDR3 comprises 15 residues. The V gene's germline CDR1 is SGHRS and CDR2 YFSETQ. Trimming removed 0 bases from V and 5 bases from J, with 14 bases in between. The CDR3 bases are TGCGCCAGCAGCTTGGAGGCGGGACGTGAGGAGACCCAGTACTTC. Residues: CASSLEAGREETQYF.

To note about this clonotype: Compared with germline, one end of the junction differs, possibly owing to a read error. J is TRBJ2-2 and V is TRBV7-2, with 15 bases aligning to TRBD2. The CDR3 is 16 residues long. The germline V gene has CDR1 SGHTA and CDR2 FQGNSA. CDR3 in DNA: TGTGCCAGCAGCTTGGGACTAGCGGGAGGAACCGGGGGGCTGTTTTTT. Its protein product is CASSLGLAGGTGGLFF. Drawing the rest from reference TRBV7-2 and TRBJ2-2, the complete variable domain is GAGVSQSPSNKVTEKGKDVELRCDPISGHTALYWYRQSLGQGLEFLIYFQGNSAPDKSGLPSDRFSAERTGGSVSTLTIQRTQQEDSAVYLCASSLGLAGGTGGLFFGEGSRLTVL.

This chain joins TRBV7-2 and TRBJ2-5; no clear D. Per germline, CDR1 SGHTA and CDR2 FQGNSA. CDR3 length equals 14 residues. V shed 4 bases and J shed 11 bases, with 20 bases lying between them. For the CDR3, the DNA is TGTGCCAGCAGCTCTGGACCAGGCACAGATACGCAGTACTTC. This codes for CASSSGPGTDTQYF.

Many counts were recorded for this clonotype. The chain carries TRBV7-9 and TRBJ1-1, with D hard to call. CDR3 size: 12 residues. V lost 1 base and J lost 4, with 4 bases in between. CDR1 and CDR2 (germline): SEHNR, FQNEAQ (reference sequence). For the CDR3, the DNA is TGTGCCAGCAGCTTAGTGGTCACTGAAGCTTTCTTT. Translated: CASSLVVTEAFF.

This chain joins TRBV3-1 and TRBJ2-2; D call uncertain. This CDR3 contains 15 residues. V was shortened by 4 bases and J by 0 bases, with 9 bases between the two germline ends. Germline assignment: CDR1 LGHDT and CDR2 YNNKEL (reference sequence). CDR3: CASSRRSANTGELFF. The CDR3 nucleotides are TGTGCCAGCAGCCGGAGATCTGCGAACACCGGGGAGCTGTTTTTT.

For the CDR3, the DNA is TGCAGCGTTGAAGATCTCACGGGACAGCTCTATGGCTACACCTTC. Translated: CSVEDLTGQLYGYTF. This chain joins TRBV29-1 and TRBJ1-2; 7 bases are a match to TRBD1. Trimming took 0 bases from V and 4 from J; bases not matched to a gene: 8. The CDR3 loop spans 15 amino acids. In germline, CDR1 is SQVTM, CDR2 ANQGSEA.

Points on this clonotype: One end of the junction fails to match germline, which may point to a read error. The chain carries TRBV5-4 and TRBJ2-7, with D possibly matching TRBD1 (6 bases). Per germline, CDR1 SGHNT and CDR2 YYREEE (reference sequence). CDR3 length: 14 amino acids. CDR3 loop: CARSPSDSSYEQYF. In nucleotides, the CDR3 is TGTGCCCGCAGCCCCTCGGACAGCTCCTACGAGCAGTACTTC.

The rearrangement uses TRBV5-1 and TRBJ1-6; TRBD1 is a possible D gene (6 bases). V was shortened by 4 bases and J by 8 bases, with 22 bases between the two germline ends. CDR1 and CDR2 (germline): SGHRS, YFSETQ. The length of the CDR3 is 17 residues. DNA of the CDR3: TGCGCCAGCAGCCAAACCGTCCGACAGGATCGTGATTCACCCCTCCACTTT. It encodes CASSQTVRQDRDSPLHF.

This clonotype was seen a handful of times. The likely explanation is a read error, given a far larger clone one base away. The chain combines TRBV7-9 with TRBJ1-2; tentatively, D is TRBD1 (6 bases). V was cut by 3 bases and J by 8 bases, with 10 bases left in between. The CDR3 totals 12 residues. The germline V gene encodes CDR1 SEHNR and CDR2 FQNEAQ (reference sequence). The CDR3 DNA reads TGTGCCAGCAGCTTGGGGACACACGGCTACACCTTC. It codes for CASSLGTHGYTF.

This clonotype showed up many times. The chain joins TRBV20-1 to TRBJ1-2; D ambiguous. The V end was cut by 0 bases, the J end by 8 bases, with 16 bases between. Germline V gene data show CDR1 as DFQATT and CDR2 as SNEGSKA (reference sequence). This CDR3 has 14 amino acids. The DNA of the CDR3 is TGCAGTGCTAGAGATCAGGTGGCGGCGGGCGGCTACACCTTC. Amino acid sequence: CSARDQVAAGGYTF.

In its sample, this clonotype was seen a few times. The chain combines TRBV12-3 or TRBV12-4 with TRBJ1-1, with 9 bases aligning to TRBD1. The CDR3 has 14 amino acids. V gave up 4 bases and J gave up 0 bases; unmatched junction bases: 0. In DNA form, the CDR3 reads TGTGCCAGCAGTTGGGACAGGGTGAACACTGAAGCTTTCTTT. Its protein is CASSWDRVNTEAFF.

In its sample, this clonotype was seen many times. The rearrangement uses TRBV10-1 and TRBJ2-7; D is ambiguous. The CDR3 runs to 13 residues. Germline values: CDR1 WNHNN, CDR2 SYGVQD (reference sequence). The V end was cut by 6 bases, the J end by 6 bases, with 15 bases between. The CDR3 spells CASRGPPDGEQYF. In DNA form, the CDR3 reads TGCGCCAGCAGAGGACCACCCGACGGCGAGCAGTACTTC.